This T cell receptor beta chain was documented in a study of T cells in Graves' hyperthyroidism and ophthalmopathy (dated by TCRdb to the late 2010s). With respect to the entire study: Peripheral blood samples were taken at initial diagnosis, before any treatment was given. To identify distinguishing TCR V-J signatures, a discovery cohort of around 100 patients was used, comprising 40 to 45 with Graves' ophthalmopathy and some 57 with stable Graves' hyperthyroidism. Whether ophthalmopathy could be predicted prospectively was tested in an independent validation cohort made up of under 20 hyperthyroidism patients plus 17 patients who later progressed to ophthalmopathy. For training and testing, the 80 to 100 patients in the discovery cohort were randomly divided in a 7:3 ratio. Thyroid tissue and blood T-cell repertoires from several Graves' hyperthyroidism patients were also compared in the study. After blood sampling, hyperthyroidism patients were treated with methimazole at a starting dose of 30 mg daily, and ophthalmopathy patients were treated with high-dose intravenous methylprednisolone. The paper reports TCR Vbeta CDR3 sequencing of 140 or so peripheral blood samples: approximately 43 ophthalmopathy, fewer than 80 hyperthyroidism and around 17 progressor patients.

In this sample, this clonotype turned up many times. The target of this receptor is not known. No much larger clone is present one base from it, and per-base qualities are unavailable. Moderately to severely active disease, a Clinical Activity Score of at least 3, a NOSPECS grade of at least 4, and a duration under 3 months were present in ophthalmopathy patients. Patients with uncontrolled infections, other autoimmune diseases, pregnancy or lactation were excluded. Diagnoses relied on clinical symptoms, serum thyroxine and TRAb, thyroid ultrasound and orbital computed tomography. PBMCs were separated from 10 ml of fresh peripheral blood using Ficoll-Paque density gradient centrifugation. Total RNA was extracted with Trizol reagent, and quality was checked on an Agilent 2100 Bioanalyzer. Overall results and qualifications from the work: Ophthalmopathy was separated from stable hyperthyroidism by a 13 V-J signature model, with 85% to 90% sensitivity and roughly 81% specificity obtained in cross-validation and 80%/75% obtained in testing. During validation, the model predicted progression to ophthalmopathy a median of around 7 months ahead of onset, with almost 71% sensitivity and 72.22% specificity. Most expanded thyroid clonotypes (frequency above 0.001) were also found in blood, which suggests that blood repertoires may mirror thyroid immune responses. No statistical method was used to set the sample size in advance, and investigators knew the group allocation.

V is trimmed back by 5 bases and J by 6 bases, and the junction contains 16 bases that no gene match accounts for. The CDR3, from cysteine to phenylalanine, totals 19 residues. Only the CDR3 region is kept as DNA, spanning 57 bases read in frame from base 1. CDR1 and CDR2 are drawn from the germline V gene: ENHRY, SYGVKD. TCR beta CDR3 regions were amplified from RNA transcripts. A first-round RT-PCR of the TCR CDR3 used the HTBI primer set with the Qiagen OneStep RT-PCR kit. Libraries were constructed in a second round of multiplex PCR, after which size selection and purification were carried out. Libraries were sequenced paired-end with 100 bp reads on an Illumina HiSeq2000. The authors' pipeline ran thus. SOAPnuke was used to process the raw data, throwing out any read that contained adapters or uncalled bases, had a mean Phred below 15, or lacked an exact constant-primer or identifier match. COPE v1.2.5 was used to merge the high-quality paired reads, and each unique nucleotide sequence was defined as a clonotype. Clonotypes were aligned to IMGT TRBV, TRBD and TRBJ reference segments using MiTCR v1.1. The analysis included only V-J combinations with a frequency above 0.0001, which together covered around 99% of the repertoires. The TCS score was defined as the ratio of F50 (clonal expansion) to E x V (chaos), calculated using BLOSUM62-based TCRdist between CDR3 peptides within each V-J. Welch's t-statistics and random forest reduced around 520 V-J features to 13, which were used in a naive Bayes classifier (R e1071). The raw public data were reprocessed by TCRdb itself: fastp quality trimming at Q25, MiXCR clonotype calling, in-frame beta chains only. Merged by CDR3 protein, the rows form single entries marked with the most common genes and DNA. None of the V and J calls come from the authors' own analysis; TCRdb made them. Recorded for this sample are some 490,000 distinct CDR3 sequences; 15% to 20% of them occurred a single time. The top ten clones comprise roughly 29% of the sample.

The rearrangement joined TRBV10-3 to TRBJ2-3, and TRBD2 aligns with 14 junction nucleotides. This TCR was sampled from a young woman with Graves' ophthalmopathy. Sequencing input: blood. The DNA sequence reads TGTGCCATCAGTTCAAGTCCCGGGACTAGCGGGAGTCAGTCGGATACGCAGTATTTT. It codes for CAISSSPGTSGSQSDTQYF.